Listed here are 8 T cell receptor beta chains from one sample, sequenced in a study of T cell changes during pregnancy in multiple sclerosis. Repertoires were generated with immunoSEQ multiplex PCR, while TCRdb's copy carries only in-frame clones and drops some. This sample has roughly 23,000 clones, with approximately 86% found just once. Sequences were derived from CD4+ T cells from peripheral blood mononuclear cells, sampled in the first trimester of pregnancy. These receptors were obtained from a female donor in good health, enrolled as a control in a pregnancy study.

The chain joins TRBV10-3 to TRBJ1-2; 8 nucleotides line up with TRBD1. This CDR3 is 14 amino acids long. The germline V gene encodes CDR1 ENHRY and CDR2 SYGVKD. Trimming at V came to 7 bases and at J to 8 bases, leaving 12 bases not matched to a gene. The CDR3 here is CAIIDAGTGGGYTF. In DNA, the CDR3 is TGTGCCATCATTGACGCGGGTACAGGGGGGGGCTACACCTTC.

CDR3 region: CASSFRTGVGYTEAFF. As DNA, the CDR3 is TGTGCCAGCAGTTTCCGGACAGGGGTGGGGTACACTGAAGCTTTCTTT. This chain uses TRBV28 with TRBJ1-1; 9 bases line up with TRBD1. The CDR3 loop spans 16 amino acids. The germline V gene has CDR1 MDHEN and CDR2 SYDVKM. The ends lost 3 bases at V and 3 bases at J; junction bases unmatched: 8.

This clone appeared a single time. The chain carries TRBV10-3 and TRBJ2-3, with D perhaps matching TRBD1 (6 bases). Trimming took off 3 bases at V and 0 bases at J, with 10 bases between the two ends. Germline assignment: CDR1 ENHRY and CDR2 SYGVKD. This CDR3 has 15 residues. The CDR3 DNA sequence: TGTGCCATCAGTGAAGGGGGTTCAAGCACAGATACGCAGTATTTT. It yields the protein CAISEGGSSTDTQYF.

This CDR3 reads CASSDSSGRPTKNIQYF. DNA of the CDR3: TGTGCCAGCAGTGACTCCAGCGGGAGGCCCACCAAAAACATTCAGTACTTC. The chain has TRBV6-4 and TRBJ2-4, with 9 bases fitting TRBD2. V shed 0 bases, J shed 2 bases, and the junction held 5 bases outside the gene matches. Germline V CDR1 and CDR2: MRHNA, SNTAGT. There are 17 residues in the CDR3.

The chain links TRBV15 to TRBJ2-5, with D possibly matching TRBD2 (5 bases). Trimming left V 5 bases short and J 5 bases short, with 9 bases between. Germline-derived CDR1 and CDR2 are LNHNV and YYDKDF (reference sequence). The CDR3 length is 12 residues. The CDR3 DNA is TGTGCCACCAGCCCCGGGATGGAGACCCAGTACTTC. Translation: CATSPGMETQYF.

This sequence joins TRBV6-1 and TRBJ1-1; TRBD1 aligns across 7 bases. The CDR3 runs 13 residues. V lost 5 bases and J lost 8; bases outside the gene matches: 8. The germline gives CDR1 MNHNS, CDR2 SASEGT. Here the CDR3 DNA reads TGTGCCAGCAGTACTCGGACAGGCCAGGAAGCTTTCTTT. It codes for CASSTRTGQEAFF.

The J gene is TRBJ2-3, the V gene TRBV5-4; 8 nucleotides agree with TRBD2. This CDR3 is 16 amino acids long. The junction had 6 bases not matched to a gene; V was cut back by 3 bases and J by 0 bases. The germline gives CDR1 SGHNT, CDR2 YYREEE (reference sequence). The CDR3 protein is CASSSRTSLSTDTQYF. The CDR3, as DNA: TGTGCCAGCAGCTCCCGGACTAGCTTGAGCACAGATACGCAGTATTTT.

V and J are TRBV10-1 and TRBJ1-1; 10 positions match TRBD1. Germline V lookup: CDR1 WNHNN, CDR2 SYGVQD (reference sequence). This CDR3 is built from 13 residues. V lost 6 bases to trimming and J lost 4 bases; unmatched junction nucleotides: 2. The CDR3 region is CASRRTGGTEAFF. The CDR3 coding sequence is TGCGCCAGCAGAAGGACAGGGGGCACTGAAGCTTTCTTT.